This T cell receptor beta chain came from a study of T-cell reconstitution after alpha-beta-depleted transplantation in children. This CDR3 has 13 amino acids. After removal of 3 bases from V and 5 bases from J, the junction contained 1 base not matched to a gene. Germline V gene sequence: CDR1 KGHSH, CDR2 LQKENI. As it was prepared, the TCRbeta library received unique molecular identifiers. TCRdb re-called the PCR reads through MiXCR, storing one row per CDR3 protein. This sample carries hundreds of thousands of distinct CDR3 sequences, about a tenth of them seen once, and the ten largest clones take 6.2%.

The TCR comes from a human donor who donated a stem cell graft to a child with acute lymphoblastic leukemia. Sequenced material: PBMCs from the stem cell graft donor, taken from the stem cell graft. This chain links TRBV18 with TRBJ1-1; 9 bases map to TRBD1. The CDR3 sequence: CASSPGQGTEAFF. The CDR3 nucleotides read TGTGCCAGCTCACCGGGACAGGGAACTGAAGCTTTCTTT.